This T cell receptor (beta chain) was identified in a study of human T cells and chemical hapten exposure. From the RACE reads, TCRdb called clonotypes with MiXCR, one entry per CDR3 protein. The table lists roughly 360,000 distinct CDR3 sequences, roughly 4.8% of them singletons. Regarding time point: patch test 1, 2 weeks after DPC sensitization. Indicated treatment: therapeutic diphenylcyclopropenone sensitization with weekly scalp DPC. This clonotype was observed a handful of times. Germline V gene sequence: CDR1 SGHVS, CDR2 FNYEAQ. The CDR3 covers 15 residues. Losses at the gene ends were 5 bases for V and 7 bases for J; bases not matched to a gene: 12.

The chain employs TRBV7-6 and TRBJ2-3; 7 bases align to TRBD2. The sample here was whole blood, taken in connection with sensitization to the hapten diphenylcyclopropenone (DPC). This TCR derives from a woman aged 45-59 years with alopecia areata. Some clones in this sample may be carry-over from other donors' samples. The chain's CDR3 is CASSVALGGTNTQYF. CDR3 DNA sequence: TGTGCCAGCAGCGTTGCCCTGGGGGGGACGAATACGCAGTATTTT.